This T cell receptor (beta chain) derives from a study of tumor and adjacent non-tumor tissue in lung cancer. RNA was extracted from bulk tissue without any cell sorting. More than 3 cm separated this lung sample from the edge of the tumor. This clonotype was detected many times. Three rounds of nested PCR, following a modified ARM-PCR protocol, produced the TCRbeta library. MiXCR, applied by TCRdb to the multiplex PCR reads, yields one record per CDR3 protein. The sample contains over 100,000 distinct CDR3 sequences, 62% of which appear only once. This sequence was found in a man aged 60 to 69 with non-small cell lung cancer. The sample was distant non-tumor lung tissue.

The CDR3 DNA reads TGTGCCAGCAGCTCGGGACTAGCCCCATCAAGGGGGTTCTTC. Its protein product is CASSSGLAPSRGFF. The chain combines TRBV5-4 with TRBJ2-1, with 9 bases that match TRBD2. The CDR3 is made up of 14 amino acids. Germline V CDR1 and CDR2: SGHNT, YYREEE (reference sequence). Losses at the gene ends were 3 bases for V and 15 bases for J; bases not matched to a gene: 13.